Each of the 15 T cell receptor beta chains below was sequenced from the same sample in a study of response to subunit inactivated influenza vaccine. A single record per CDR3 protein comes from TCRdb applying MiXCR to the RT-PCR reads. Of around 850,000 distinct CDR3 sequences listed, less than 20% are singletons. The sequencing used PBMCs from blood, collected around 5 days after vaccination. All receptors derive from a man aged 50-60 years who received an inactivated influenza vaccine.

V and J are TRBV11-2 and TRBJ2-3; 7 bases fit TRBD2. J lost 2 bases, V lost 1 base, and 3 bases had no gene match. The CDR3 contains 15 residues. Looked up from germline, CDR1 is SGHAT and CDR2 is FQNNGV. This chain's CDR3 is CASSLGRDYTDTQYF. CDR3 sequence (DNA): TGTGCCAGCAGCTTAGGCCGGGACTACACAGATACGCAGTATTTT.

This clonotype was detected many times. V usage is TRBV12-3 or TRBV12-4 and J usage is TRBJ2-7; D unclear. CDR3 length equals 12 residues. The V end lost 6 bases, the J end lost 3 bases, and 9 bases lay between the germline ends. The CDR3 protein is CASSIDVYEQYF. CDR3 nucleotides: TGTGCCAGCAGCATAGACGTCTACGAGCAGTACTTC.

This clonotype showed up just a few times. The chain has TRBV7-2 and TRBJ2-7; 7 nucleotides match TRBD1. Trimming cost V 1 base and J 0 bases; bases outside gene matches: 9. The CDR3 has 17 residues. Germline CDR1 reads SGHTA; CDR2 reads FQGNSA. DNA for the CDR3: TGTGCCAGCAGCTTAGGGGGGCCGACAGGGCGCTCCTACGAGCAGTACTTC. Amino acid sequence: CASSLGGPTGRSYEQYF.

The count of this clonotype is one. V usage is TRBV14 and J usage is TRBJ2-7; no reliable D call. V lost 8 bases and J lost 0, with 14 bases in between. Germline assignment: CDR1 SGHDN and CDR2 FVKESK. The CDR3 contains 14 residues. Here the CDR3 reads CASFDSALSYEQYF. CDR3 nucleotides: TGTGCCAGCTTTGACTCGGCCCTCTCCTACGAGCAGTACTTC. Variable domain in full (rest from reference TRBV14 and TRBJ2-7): EAGVTQFPSHSVIEKGQTVTLRCDPISGHDNLYWYRRVMGKEIKFLLHFVKESKQDESGMPNNRFLAERTGGTYSTLKVQPAELEDSGVYFCASFDSALSYEQYFGPGTRLTVT.

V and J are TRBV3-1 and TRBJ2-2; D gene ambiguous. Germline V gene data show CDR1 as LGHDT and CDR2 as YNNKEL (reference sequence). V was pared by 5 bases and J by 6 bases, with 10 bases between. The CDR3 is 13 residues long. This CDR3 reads CASSATWPGELFF. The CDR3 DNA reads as TGTGCCAGCAGCGCAACGTGGCCCGGGGAGCTGTTTTTT.

CDR3 DNA sequence: TGCAGTGCTAGAATAGCGGGGGATTTCTATGAGCAGTTCTTC. This sequence encodes CSARIAGDFYEQFF. The rearrangement uses TRBV20-1 and TRBJ2-1; 9 nucleotides align to TRBD2. CDR3 length equals 14 residues. CDR1 is DFQATT, CDR2 SNEGSKA, per germline (reference sequence). Trimming cost V 2 bases and J 8 bases; bases outside gene matches: 7.

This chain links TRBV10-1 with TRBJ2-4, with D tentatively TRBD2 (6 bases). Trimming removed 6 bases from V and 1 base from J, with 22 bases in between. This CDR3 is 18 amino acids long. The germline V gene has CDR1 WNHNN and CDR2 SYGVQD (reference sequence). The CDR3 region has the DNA TGCGCCAGCAGGTCCTCGGGACTCCCTCGGGGGGCCAAAAACATTCAGTACTTC. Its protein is CASRSSGLPRGAKNIQYF.

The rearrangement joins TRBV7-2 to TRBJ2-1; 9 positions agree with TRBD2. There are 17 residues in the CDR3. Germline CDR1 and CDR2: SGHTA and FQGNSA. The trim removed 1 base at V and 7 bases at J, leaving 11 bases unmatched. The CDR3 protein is CASSLGLSAGGGNEQFF. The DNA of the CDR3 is TGTGCCAGCAGCTTAGGGTTATCAGCGGGGGGAGGGAATGAGCAGTTCTTC.

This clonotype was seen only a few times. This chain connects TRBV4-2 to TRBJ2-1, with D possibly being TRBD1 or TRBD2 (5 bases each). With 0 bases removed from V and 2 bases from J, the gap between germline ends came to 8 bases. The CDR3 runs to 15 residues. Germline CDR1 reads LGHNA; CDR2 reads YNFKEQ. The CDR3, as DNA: TGTGCCAGCAGCCAAGATGAGGGGACCTACAATGAGCAGTTCTTC. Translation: CASSQDEGTYNEQFF.

CDR3 region: CASRGTGASSGANVLTF. In nucleotides, the CDR3 is TGTGCCAGCAGGGGGACAGGGGCCTCCTCTGGGGCCAACGTCCTGACTTTC. The rearrangement links TRBV2 to TRBJ2-6; the match to TRBD1 covers 10 bases. CDR1 and CDR2 (germline): SNHLY, FYNNEI. After removal of 6 bases from V and 0 bases from J, the junction contained 5 bases not matched to a gene. The CDR3 spans 17 residues.

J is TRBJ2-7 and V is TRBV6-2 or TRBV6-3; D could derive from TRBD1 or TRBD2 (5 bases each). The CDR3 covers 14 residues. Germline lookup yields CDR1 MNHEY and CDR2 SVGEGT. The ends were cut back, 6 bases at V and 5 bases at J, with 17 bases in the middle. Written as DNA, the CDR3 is TGTGCCAGCAGACTTCGGGACGGGCCCCACGAGCAGTACTTC. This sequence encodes CASRLRDGPHEQYF.

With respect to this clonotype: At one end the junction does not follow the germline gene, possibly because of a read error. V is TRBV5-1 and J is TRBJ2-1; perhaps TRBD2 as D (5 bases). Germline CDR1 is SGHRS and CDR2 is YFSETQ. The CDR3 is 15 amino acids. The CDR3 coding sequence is TGCGCCAGCAACTTGGAGGAGTTAATCTACAATGAGCAGTTCTTC. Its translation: CASNLEELIYNEQFF.

CDR3 sequence (DNA): TGTGCCAGCAGTCCTGGGACAGTCCACCACTCTGGAAACACCATATATTTT. Translation: CASSPGTVHHSGNTIYF. The rearrangement joins TRBV28 to TRBJ1-3, with 7 bases matching TRBD1. V lost 5 bases and J lost 0; bases outside the gene matches: 10. CDR1 is MDHEN, CDR2 SYDVKM, per germline. This CDR3 contains 17 residues.

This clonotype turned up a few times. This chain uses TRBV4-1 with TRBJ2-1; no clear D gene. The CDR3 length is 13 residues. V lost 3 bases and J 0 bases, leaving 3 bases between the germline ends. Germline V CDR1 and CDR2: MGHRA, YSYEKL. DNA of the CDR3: TGCGCCAGCAGCCATGCCTCCTACAATGAGCAGTTCTTC. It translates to CASSHASYNEQFF.

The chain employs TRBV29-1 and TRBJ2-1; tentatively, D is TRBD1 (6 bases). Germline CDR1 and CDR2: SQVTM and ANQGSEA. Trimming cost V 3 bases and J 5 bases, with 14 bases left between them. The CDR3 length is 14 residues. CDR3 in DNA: TGCAGCGTTGACAAACTAGGGGGACACAATGAGCAGTTCTTC. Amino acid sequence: CSVDKLGGHNEQFF.